The sequence of this TCR beta chain was determined in a study of regulatory T cells in long-lasting Graves disease. Only a few counts were recorded for this clonotype. Arm-PCR of CDR3 regions and iRepertoire HTBI primers were used to build TCR beta libraries. In TCRdb, the multiplex PCR reads were re-called with MiXCR into one record per CDR3 protein. The table includes around 500,000 distinct CDR3 sequences, around 15% detected once. Time point denoted: newly diagnosed GD, antithyroid drugs for less than 3 months. From PBMCs, RNA was extracted and then used to make the TCR library. The CDR3 loop spans 16 amino acids. Trimming took 3 bases from V and 8 from J, leaving 20 bases between them. CDR1 KGHSH and CDR2 LQKENI come from the germline V gene. The same data also contributed to another study, on T cells in Graves' hyperthyroidism and ophthalmopathy.

This clonotype was obtained from a woman aged 40 to 65 with Graves disease. The sequencing used peripheral blood mononuclear cells (PBMCs), collected at new diagnosis, from a patient treated with antithyroid drugs. This sequence joins TRBV18 and TRBJ2-1, with D possibly being TRBD2 (7 bases). CDR3 protein: CASSPTWGGPRDEQFF. CDR3 DNA: TGTGCCAGCTCACCCACCTGGGGGGGGCCCAGAGATGAGCAGTTCTTC.